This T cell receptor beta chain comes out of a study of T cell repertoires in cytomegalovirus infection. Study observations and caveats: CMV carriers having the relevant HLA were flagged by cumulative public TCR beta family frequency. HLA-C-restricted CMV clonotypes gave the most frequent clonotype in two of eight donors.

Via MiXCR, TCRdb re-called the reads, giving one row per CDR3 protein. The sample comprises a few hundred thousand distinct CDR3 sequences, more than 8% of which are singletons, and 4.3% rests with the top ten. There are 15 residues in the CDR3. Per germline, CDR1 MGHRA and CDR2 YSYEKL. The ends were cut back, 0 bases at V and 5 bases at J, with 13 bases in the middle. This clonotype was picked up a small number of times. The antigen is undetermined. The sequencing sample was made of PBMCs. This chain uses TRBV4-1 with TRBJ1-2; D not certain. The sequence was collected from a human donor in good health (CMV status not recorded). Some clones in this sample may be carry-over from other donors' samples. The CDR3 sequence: CASSQDHSYIYGYTF. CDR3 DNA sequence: TGCGCCAGCAGCCAAGATCACAGCTACATATATGGCTACACCTTC.